The present T cell receptor (beta chain) was sequenced within a study of T cells in Graves' hyperthyroidism and ophthalmopathy. Study observations and caveats: Most thyroid-expanded clonotypes above 0.001 were also found in blood.

Each person with ophthalmopathy scored at least 3 on the Clinical Activity Score, reached NOSPECS grade 4 or higher, and had been ill under 3 months. RNA transcripts provided the source from which TCR beta CDR3 regions were amplified. Primed by the HTBI set, a first-round RT-PCR was run on the TCR CDR3. Each CDR3 protein is one row after TCRdb ran MiXCR on the multiplex PCR reads. The sample contains hundreds of thousands of distinct CDR3 sequences, roughly 14% of which appear only once. This clonotype was seen a few times. Antigen specificity is unknown. This clonotype was obtained from a man younger than 30 with Graves' ophthalmopathy. Sequenced sample: blood.

DNA of the CDR3: TGCGCCAGCAGCCAAGCACAGATTAAACCCATGAACACTGAAGCTTTCTTT. Its translation is CASSQAQIKPMNTEAFF. The chain carries TRBV4-1 and TRBJ1-1; D is ambiguous. The germline gives CDR1 MGHRA, CDR2 YSYEKL. The CDR3 totals 17 residues. V shed 1 base and J shed 0 bases, with 15 bases lying between them.